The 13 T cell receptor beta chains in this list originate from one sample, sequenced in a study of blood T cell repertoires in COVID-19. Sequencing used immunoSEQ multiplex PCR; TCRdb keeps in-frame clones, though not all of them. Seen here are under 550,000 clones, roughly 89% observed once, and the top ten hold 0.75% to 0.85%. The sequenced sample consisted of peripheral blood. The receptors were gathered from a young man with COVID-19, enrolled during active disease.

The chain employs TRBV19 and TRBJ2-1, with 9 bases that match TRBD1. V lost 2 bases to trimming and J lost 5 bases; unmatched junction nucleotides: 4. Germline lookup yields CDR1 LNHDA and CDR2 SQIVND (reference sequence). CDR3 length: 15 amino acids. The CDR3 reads CASSIRTGDNNEQFF. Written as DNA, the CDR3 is TGTGCCAGTAGTATAAGGACAGGGGACAACAATGAGCAGTTCTTC.

The CDR3 here is CASRPGTGVGTNSPLHF. The DNA of the CDR3 is TGTGCCAGCAGACCCGGGACAGGGGTCGGAACAAATTCACCCCTCCACTTT. The rearrangement joins TRBV5-4 to TRBJ1-6, with 10 bases aligning to TRBD1. CDR1 is SGHNT and CDR2 is YYREEE in the germline V gene (reference sequence). V was clipped by 5 bases and J by 7 bases; unmatched bases: 12. This CDR3 is built from 17 residues. The complete variable domain, with remaining parts taken from reference TRBV5-4 and TRBJ1-6, reads ETGVTQSPTHLIKTRGQQVTLRCSSQSGHNTVSWYQQALGQGPQFIFQYYREEENGRGNFPPRFSGLQFPNYSSELNVNALELDDSALYLCASRPGTGVGTNSPLHFGNGTRLTVT.

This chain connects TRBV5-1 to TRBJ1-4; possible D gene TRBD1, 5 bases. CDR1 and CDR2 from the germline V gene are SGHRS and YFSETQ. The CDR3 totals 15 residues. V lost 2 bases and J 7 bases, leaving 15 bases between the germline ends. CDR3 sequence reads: CASSFVGGTREKLFF. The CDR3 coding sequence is TGCGCCAGCAGCTTCGTCGGGGGTACCCGTGAAAAACTGTTTTTT. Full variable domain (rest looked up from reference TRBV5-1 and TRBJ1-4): KAGVTQTPRYLIKTRGQQVTLSCSPISGHRSVSWYQQTPGQGLQFLFEYFSETQRNKGNFPGRFSGRQFSNSRSEMNVSTLELGDSALYLCASSFVGGTREKLFFGSGTQLSVL.

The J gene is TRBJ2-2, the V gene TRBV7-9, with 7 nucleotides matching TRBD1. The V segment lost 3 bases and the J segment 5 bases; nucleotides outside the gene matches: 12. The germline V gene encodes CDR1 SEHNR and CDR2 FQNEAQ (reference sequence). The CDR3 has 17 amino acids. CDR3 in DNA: TGTGCCAGCAGCTTCCCACCGGTAGGGGGCAGGACCGGGGAGCTGTTTTTT. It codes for CASSFPPVGGRTGELFF.

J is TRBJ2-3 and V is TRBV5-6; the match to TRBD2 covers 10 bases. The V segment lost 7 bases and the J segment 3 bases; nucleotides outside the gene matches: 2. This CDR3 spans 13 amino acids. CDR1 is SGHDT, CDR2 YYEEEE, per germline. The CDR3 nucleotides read TGTGCCAGCGAACTAGCGGGAACAGATACGCAGTATTTT. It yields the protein CASELAGTDTQYF. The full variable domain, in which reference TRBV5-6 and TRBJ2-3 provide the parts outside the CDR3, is DAGVTQSPTHLIKTRGQQVTLRCSPKSGHDTVSWYQQALGQGPQFIFQYYEEEERQRGNFPDRFSGHQFPNYSSELNVNALLLGDSALYLCASELAGTDTQYFGPGTRLTVL.

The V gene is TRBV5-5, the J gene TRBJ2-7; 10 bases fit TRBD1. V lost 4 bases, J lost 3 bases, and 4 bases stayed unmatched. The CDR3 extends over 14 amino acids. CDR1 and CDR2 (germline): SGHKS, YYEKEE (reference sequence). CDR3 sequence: CASSQGQGNYEQYF. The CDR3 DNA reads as TGTGCCAGCAGCCAGGGACAGGGGAACTACGAGCAGTACTTC.

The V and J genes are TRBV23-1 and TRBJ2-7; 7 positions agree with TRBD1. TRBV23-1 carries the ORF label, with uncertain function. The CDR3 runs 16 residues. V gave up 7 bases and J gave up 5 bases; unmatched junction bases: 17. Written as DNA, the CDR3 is TGCGCCAGCATTCGACGAATACAGGGGATTCGGGACGAGCAGTACTTC. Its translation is CASIRRIQGIRDEQYF.

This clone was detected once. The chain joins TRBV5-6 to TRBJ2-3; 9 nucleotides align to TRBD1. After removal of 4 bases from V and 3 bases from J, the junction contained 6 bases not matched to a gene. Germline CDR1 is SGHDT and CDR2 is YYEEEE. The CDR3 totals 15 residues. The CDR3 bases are TGTGCCAGCAGCGCTATACAGGGGGCAACAGATACGCAGTATTTT. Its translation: CASSAIQGATDTQYF.

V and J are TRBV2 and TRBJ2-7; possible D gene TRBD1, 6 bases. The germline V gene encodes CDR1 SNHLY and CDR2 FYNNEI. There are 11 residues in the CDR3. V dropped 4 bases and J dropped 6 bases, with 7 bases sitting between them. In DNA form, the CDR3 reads TGTGCCAGCAGTGGAGGGGGCGAGCAGTACTTC. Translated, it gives CASSGGGEQYF.

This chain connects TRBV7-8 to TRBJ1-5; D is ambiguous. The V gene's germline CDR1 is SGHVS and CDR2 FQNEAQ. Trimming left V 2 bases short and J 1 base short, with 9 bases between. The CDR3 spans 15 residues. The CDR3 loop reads CASSLSSLSNQPQHF. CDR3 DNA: TGTGCCAGCAGCTTATCGAGTCTGAGCAATCAGCCCCAGCATTTT.

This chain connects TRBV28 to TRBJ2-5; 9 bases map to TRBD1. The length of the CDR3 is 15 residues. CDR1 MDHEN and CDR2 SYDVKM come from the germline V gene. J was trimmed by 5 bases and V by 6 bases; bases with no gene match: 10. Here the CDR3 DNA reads TGTGCCAGCAGCGCTCACGCCGGGACAGGGGAGACCCAGTACTTC. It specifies CASSAHAGTGETQYF.

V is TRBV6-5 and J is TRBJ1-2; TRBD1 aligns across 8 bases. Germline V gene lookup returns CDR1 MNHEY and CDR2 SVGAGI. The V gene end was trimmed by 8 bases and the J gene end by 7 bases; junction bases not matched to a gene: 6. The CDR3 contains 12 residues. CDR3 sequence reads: CASQGAEGGYTF. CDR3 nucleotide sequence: TGTGCCAGCCAGGGGGCAGAGGGTGGCTACACCTTC.

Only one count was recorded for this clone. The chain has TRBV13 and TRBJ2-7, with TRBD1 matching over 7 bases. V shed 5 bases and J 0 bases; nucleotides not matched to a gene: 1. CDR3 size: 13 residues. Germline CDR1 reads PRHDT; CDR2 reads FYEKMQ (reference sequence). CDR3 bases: TGTGCCAGCAGCAGGGACAGCTCCTACGAGCAGTACTTC. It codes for CASSRDSSYEQYF.